This is a list of T cell receptor beta chains from one sample in a study of patients and donors after allogeneic stem cell transplantation. TCRdb analysed the RT-PCR reads with MiXCR anew, one entry per CDR3 protein. The sample records more than 850,000 distinct CDR3 sequences, approximately 19% being singletons. Sequenced: blood, either unsorted or a sorted T cell fraction (not recorded which). These receptors were taken from a human donor who was either an allogeneic HSCT recipient or a stem cell or donor lymphocyte infusion donor (not recorded which). It is not recorded whose cells these are; they may come from a transplant donor. CDR3s leave out the opening cysteine and the closing phenylalanine or tryptophan. Rows give clone size only sometimes, using once, few, many, or a class for an expanded clone.

cdr3_aa: ASSVGGTTEQF
clone_size: NA
cdr3_length: 11
v_call: TRBV9
j_call: TRBJ2-1

cdr3_aa: SASDGSSYEQY
clone_size: few
cdr3_length: 11
v_call: TRBV20-1
j_call: TRBJ2-7

cdr3_aa: ASSPHRTGGNSETQY
clone_size: NA
cdr3_length: 15
v_call: TRBV11-2
j_call: TRBJ2-5

cdr3_aa: ASSLEAGEESPLH
clone_size: few
cdr3_length: 13
v_call: TRBV9
j_call: TRBJ1-6

cdr3_aa: AWSDTRHYGYT
clone_size: few
cdr3_length: 11
v_call: TRBV30
j_call: TRBJ1-2

cdr3_aa: ASSTQFPGEQF
clone_size: NA
cdr3_length: 11
v_call: TRBV12-3/TRBV12-4
j_call: TRBJ2-1

cdr3_aa: ASSLGETYNEQF
clone_size: NA
cdr3_length: 12
v_call: TRBV7-3
j_call: TRBJ2-1

cdr3_aa: ASSLASGRPGNTIY
clone_size: NA
cdr3_length: 14
v_call: TRBV5-1
j_call: TRBJ1-3

cdr3_aa: ASSAGGDGQETQY
clone_size: NA
cdr3_length: 13
v_call: TRBV5-1
j_call: TRBJ2-5

cdr3_aa: ASSDARGGSTDTQY
clone_size: once
cdr3_length: 14
v_call: TRBV7-3
j_call: TRBJ2-3

cdr3_aa: ASSSRSRGNTEAF
clone_size: few
cdr3_length: 13
v_call: TRBV12-3/TRBV12-4
j_call: TRBJ1-1

cdr3_aa: ASSLHRRRTDTQY
clone_size: few
cdr3_length: 13
v_call: TRBV13
j_call: TRBJ2-3

cdr3_aa: ASSLGAGTQPQH
clone_size: NA
cdr3_length: 12
v_call: TRBV12-3/TRBV12-4
j_call: TRBJ1-5

cdr3_aa: ASSKVGGGGHTEAF
clone_size: NA
cdr3_length: 14
v_call: TRBV21-1
j_call: TRBJ1-1

cdr3_aa: ASSPSLSHTGNTIY
clone_size: few
cdr3_length: 14
v_call: TRBV18
j_call: TRBJ1-3

cdr3_aa: ASSLKAGGTYEQY
clone_size: many
cdr3_length: 13
v_call: TRBV5-1
j_call: TRBJ2-7

cdr3_aa: ASSPPASGRAGEQF
clone_size: NA
cdr3_length: 14
v_call: TRBV18
j_call: TRBJ2-1

cdr3_aa: ATSNTGELF
clone_size: many
cdr3_length: 9
v_call: TRBV24-1
j_call: TRBJ2-2

cdr3_aa: SARGLEAGVDEQY
clone_size: NA
cdr3_length: 13
v_call: TRBV20-1
j_call: TRBJ2-7

cdr3_aa: ASSDPGWVPFDEQF
clone_size: NA
cdr3_length: 14
v_call: TRBV11-3
j_call: TRBJ2-1

cdr3_aa: ATSDSGGAQSMNTEAF
clone_size: NA
cdr3_length: 16
v_call: TRBV24-1
j_call: TRBJ1-1

cdr3_aa: ASSRGSLSYEQY
clone_size: few
cdr3_length: 12
v_call: TRBV6-2/TRBV6-3
j_call: TRBJ2-7

cdr3_aa: ASSQDLASGAYEQY
clone_size: NA
cdr3_length: 14
v_call: TRBV3-1
j_call: TRBJ2-7

cdr3_aa: ASSLDVSYEQY
clone_size: many
cdr3_length: 11
v_call: TRBV5-1
j_call: TRBJ2-7

cdr3_aa: ASSFRTPQADTQY
clone_size: few
cdr3_length: 13
v_call: TRBV7-9
j_call: TRBJ2-3

cdr3_aa: ASSLFRDNEQY
clone_size: NA
cdr3_length: 11
v_call: TRBV7-2
j_call: TRBJ2-7

cdr3_aa: ASSSGLAGPLSYEQY
clone_size: NA
cdr3_length: 15
v_call: TRBV5-1
j_call: TRBJ2-7

cdr3_aa: ASSSRSKGTSADNEQF
clone_size: NA
cdr3_length: 16
v_call: TRBV7-3
j_call: TRBJ2-1

cdr3_aa: ASSSSFRLNGNTEAF
clone_size: few
cdr3_length: 15
v_call: TRBV11-3
j_call: TRBJ1-1

cdr3_aa: ASSLRRGAGELF
clone_size: few
cdr3_length: 12
v_call: TRBV5-6
j_call: TRBJ2-2

cdr3_aa: ASSPVGGSYNEQF
clone_size: NA
cdr3_length: 13
v_call: TRBV7-7
j_call: TRBJ2-1

cdr3_aa: ASSYTSGNFNEQF
clone_size: few
cdr3_length: 13
v_call: TRBV27
j_call: TRBJ2-1

cdr3_aa: ASSYSSNWGSLYGYT
clone_size: few
cdr3_length: 15
v_call: TRBV6-5
j_call: TRBJ1-2

cdr3_aa: ASSYPEWGPNTGELF
clone_size: few
cdr3_length: 15
v_call: TRBV6-2/TRBV6-3
j_call: TRBJ2-2

cdr3_aa: SASGGWGSVLDGYT
clone_size: few
cdr3_length: 14
v_call: TRBV20-1
j_call: TRBJ1-2

cdr3_aa: ASSTIELAGDPQLQF
clone_size: few
cdr3_length: 15
v_call: TRBV7-6
j_call: TRBJ2-1

cdr3_aa: ASSKGGLGTGAAGYGYT
clone_size: NA
cdr3_length: 17
v_call: TRBV21-1
j_call: TRBJ1-2

cdr3_aa: ASSQGDRHL
clone_size: few
cdr3_length: 9
v_call: TRBV5-6
j_call: TRBJ1-1

cdr3_aa: ASSQGAGYTEAF
clone_size: NA
cdr3_length: 12
v_call: TRBV7-2
j_call: TRBJ1-1

cdr3_aa: SAMVEGNEQF
clone_size: NA
cdr3_length: 10
v_call: TRBV20-1
j_call: TRBJ2-1

cdr3_aa: ASSTVAYEQY
clone_size: NA
cdr3_length: 10
v_call: TRBV3-1
j_call: TRBJ2-7

cdr3_aa: ASRLENQPQH
clone_size: NA
cdr3_length: 10
v_call: TRBV12-5
j_call: TRBJ1-5

cdr3_aa: AWTPWDREKAF
clone_size: few
cdr3_length: 11
v_call: TRBV30
j_call: TRBJ1-1

cdr3_aa: AISDGTGTRTDTQY
clone_size: NA
cdr3_length: 14
v_call: TRBV10-3
j_call: TRBJ2-3

cdr3_aa: ASSPQGEMREKLF
clone_size: NA
cdr3_length: 13
v_call: TRBV5-1
j_call: TRBJ1-4

cdr3_aa: ASSPITGTSGNTIY
clone_size: few
cdr3_length: 14
v_call: TRBV18
j_call: TRBJ1-3

cdr3_aa: ASCRGQPYEQY
clone_size: NA
cdr3_length: 11
v_call: TRBV12-3/TRBV12-4
j_call: TRBJ2-7

cdr3_aa: ASSLRGLLAGGPSYNEQF
clone_size: NA
cdr3_length: 18
v_call: TRBV11-1
j_call: TRBJ2-1

cdr3_aa: ASIRLTEAF
clone_size: few
cdr3_length: 9
v_call: TRBV12-3/TRBV12-4
j_call: TRBJ1-1

cdr3_aa: ASSLESWTQY
clone_size: few
cdr3_length: 10
v_call: TRBV6-5
j_call: TRBJ2-5

cdr3_aa: SVVPLEATREQY
clone_size: few
cdr3_length: 12
v_call: TRBV29-1
j_call: TRBJ2-7

cdr3_aa: ASDLTFGGKYNEQF
clone_size: NA
cdr3_length: 14
v_call: TRBV27
j_call: TRBJ2-1

cdr3_aa: ASSTRQGTNNEQF
clone_size: few
cdr3_length: 13
v_call: TRBV7-9
j_call: TRBJ2-1

cdr3_aa: ASSPTQGARTEAF
clone_size: few
cdr3_length: 13
v_call: TRBV3-1
j_call: TRBJ1-1

cdr3_aa: SARLRTEAF
clone_size: NA
cdr3_length: 9
v_call: TRBV20-1
j_call: TRBJ1-1

cdr3_aa: ASRSEGTTSGNTIY
clone_size: few
cdr3_length: 14
v_call: TRBV7-2
j_call: TRBJ1-3

cdr3_aa: SARDEILVGETQY
clone_size: few
cdr3_length: 13
v_call: TRBV20-1
j_call: TRBJ2-5

cdr3_aa: SVAETSGRPYEQY
clone_size: NA
cdr3_length: 13
v_call: TRBV29-1
j_call: TRBJ2-7

cdr3_aa: ASSQDPGWHNEQF
clone_size: many
cdr3_length: 13
v_call: TRBV4-2
j_call: TRBJ2-1